This T cell receptor beta chain comes out of a study of cytomegalovirus exposure and HLA in healthy donors. Produced via immunoSEQ multiplex PCR; TCRdb's table is partial and in-frame only. The data contain a few hundred thousand clones, 86% of them seen just once; the ten biggest clones take up about 0.8%. A word on this clone: Its antigen is unidentified.

This CDR3 is built from 15 residues. The junction had 12 bases not matched to a gene; V was cut back by 7 bases and J by 7 bases. The germline V gene encodes CDR1 SEHNR and CDR2 FQNEAQ (reference sequence). Findings and caveats of the study: The tendency of first-cohort TCR clusters to co-occur in the roughly 110 validation repertoires was the finding of a later analysis. Generally TCR sequences proved uncommon, though certain public TCRs appeared in numerous donors.

This chain uses TRBV7-9 with TRBJ1-2; 10 bases match TRBD1. The material sequenced was PBMCs. The source of this sequence is a woman aged 18 to 35 in good health and CMV-seronegative. The CDR3: CASTIAGDRGSGYTF. DNA for the CDR3: TGTGCCAGCACCATAGCGGGGGACAGGGGTTCTGGCTACACCTTC. Based on the CDR3 plus reference TRBV7-9 and TRBJ1-2, the full variable domain is DTGVSQNPRHKITKRGQNVTFRCDPISEHNRLYWYRQTLGQGPEFLTYFQNEAQLEKSRLLSDRFSAERPKGSFSTLEIQRTEQGDSAMYLCASTIAGDRGSGYTFGSGTRLTVV.